These 21 T cell receptor beta chains were sequenced from one sample in a study of OX40 agonist ivuxolimab in advanced cancers. TCRdb keeps only in-frame clones here, not all; method: immunoSEQ multiplex PCR. The sample contains tens of thousands of clones, 92% of which appear only once. The specimen comprised CD4+ or CD8+ T cells sorted from blood, sampled in a trial of the OX40 agonist ivuxolimab. The receptors originated from an adult with an advanced solid tumor such as melanoma, head and neck, liver or kidney cancer.

Turning to this clone: This sample includes further DNA sequences coding for the same CDR3. This chain connects TRBV11-2 to TRBJ2-7; no firm D call. V shed 5 bases and J shed 3 bases, with 2 bases lying between them. CDR1 is SGHAT, CDR2 FQNNGV, per germline. CDR3 length: 10 residues. The CDR3 reads CASSHYEQYF. The DNA of the CDR3 is TGTGCCAGCAGCCACTACGAGCAGTACTTC.

The rearrangement joins TRBV28 to TRBJ2-5; 10 nucleotides agree with TRBD1. V lost 5 bases and J lost 5; bases outside the gene matches: 11. Germline loops: CDR1 MDHEN, CDR2 SYDVKM. The CDR3 length is 16 residues. CDR3 residues: CASSTGQGEKFETQYF. CDR3 nucleotide sequence: TGTGCCAGCAGTACAGGACAGGGGGAGAAATTTGAGACCCAGTACTTC.

The chain employs TRBV15 and TRBJ1-2; D unclear. The CDR3 loop spans 14 amino acids. Germline CDR1 LNHNV, CDR2 YYDKDF (reference sequence). V was trimmed by 0 bases and J by 4 bases, leaving 9 bases between them. The chain's CDR3 is CATSREEGAYGYTF. The CDR3 nucleotides are TGTGCCACCAGCAGAGAAGAGGGCGCCTATGGCTACACCTTC. Drawing the rest from reference TRBV15 and TRBJ1-2, the complete variable domain is DAMVIQNPRYQVTQFGKPVTLSCSQTLNHNVMYWYQQKSSQAPKLLFHYYDKDFNNEADTPDNFQSRRPNTSFCFLDIRSPGLGDTAMYLCATSREEGAYGYTFGSGTRLTVV.

This chain links TRBV30 with TRBJ1-2; 7 nucleotides match TRBD1. J gave up 0 bases and V 1 base, and 5 bases lay outside the gene matches. This CDR3 is built from 15 residues. Germline CDR1 is GTSNPN and CDR2 is SVGIG (reference sequence). The CDR3 protein is CAWSGGTETNYGYTF. For the CDR3, the DNA is TGTGCCTGGAGTGGTGGGACAGAAACTAACTATGGCTACACCTTC.

V and J are TRBV13 and TRBJ2-3, with D unclear. There are 14 residues in the CDR3. V shed 0 bases and J shed 0 bases, with 4 bases lying between them. Per the germline V gene, CDR1 is PRHDT and CDR2 is FYEKMQ (reference sequence). CDR3 loop: CASSLGYSTDTQYF. The CDR3 DNA reads TGTGCCAGCAGCTTAGGATACAGCACAGATACGCAGTATTTT.

The chain employs TRBV4-3 and TRBJ1-1; D call uncertain. From germline, CDR1 is LGHNA and CDR2 YSLEER. V lost 5 bases to trimming and J lost 6 bases, with 19 bases between them. The CDR3 sequence is 15 residues long. This CDR3 reads CASSTEPGRLSEAFF. The CDR3 bases are TGCGCCAGCAGCACGGAACCAGGAAGACTGTCTGAAGCTTTCTTT.

This sequence joins TRBV28 and TRBJ1-1; no definite D call. Trimming cost V 5 bases and J 7 bases, with 23 bases left between them. CDR1 and CDR2 from the germline V gene are MDHEN and SYDVKM. The length of the CDR3 is 16 residues. CDR3 loop: CASSPPRDVVKNEAFF. As DNA, the CDR3 is TGTGCCAGCAGTCCACCCCGAGACGTCGTTAAAAATGAAGCTTTCTTT.

The gene calls are TRBV30 and TRBJ1-1, with D uncertain. This CDR3 is built from 13 residues. The V end was cut by 3 bases, the J end by 1 base, with 9 bases between. Germline values: CDR1 GTSNPN, CDR2 SVGIG (reference sequence). The CDR3 spells CAWSPDSNTEAFF. For the CDR3, the DNA is TGTGCCTGGAGCCCGGACTCGAACACTGAAGCTTTCTTT.

The chain links TRBV6-5 to TRBJ1-3, with D possibly being TRBD1 (5 bases). The V and J ends lost 2 bases and 3 bases respectively, with 8 bases between them. Germline lookup yields CDR1 MNHEY and CDR2 SVGAGI. The CDR3 extends over 14 amino acids. The CDR3 is CASSYGGGGNTIYF. The CDR3 nucleotides read TGTGCCAGCAGTTACGGCGGGGGTGGAAACACCATATATTTT.

The chain combines TRBV29-1 with TRBJ1-4; D perhaps matches TRBD1 (5 bases). The CDR3 extends over 14 amino acids. Trimming took off 7 bases at V and 2 bases at J, with 14 bases between the two ends. From germline, CDR1 is SQVTM and CDR2 ANQGSEA. The CDR3 protein is CSGRLRDTNEKLFF. DNA for the CDR3: TGCAGCGGAAGACTCCGGGACACTAATGAAAAACTGTTTTTT. Full variable domain (rest looked up from reference TRBV29-1 and TRBJ1-4): SAVISQKPSRDICQRGTSLTIQCQVDSQVTMMFWYRQQPGQSLTLIATANQGSEATYESGFVIDKFPISRPNLTFSTLTVSNMSPEDSSIYLCSGRLRDTNEKLFFGSGTQLSVL.

The genes are TRBV9 and TRBJ2-5; D unresolved. Germline loops: CDR1 SGDLS, CDR2 YYNGEE. The CDR3 is 12 amino acids. V gave up 3 bases and J gave up 0 bases, with 3 bases separating them. The CDR3 DNA sequence: TGTGCCAGCAGCGAGAACCAAGAGACCCAGTACTTC. Translation gives CASSENQETQYF.

The chain recombines TRBV18 with TRBJ2-5; D uncertain. The V end lost 3 bases, the J end lost 5 bases, and 7 bases lay between the germline ends. Germline V gives CDR1 KGHSH, CDR2 LQKENI. The CDR3 length is 12 residues. CDR3 amino acids: CASSPSEETQYF. In nucleotides, the CDR3 is TGTGCCAGCTCACCTTCGGAGGAGACCCAGTACTTC.

The CDR3 is CASSQVAAEQPQHF. The CDR3 bases are TGTGCCAGCAGCCAAGTAGCGGCAGAACAGCCCCAGCATTTT. The genes are TRBV4-2 and TRBJ1-5, with D uncertain. V was cut by 1 base and J by 7 bases, with 11 bases left in between. Per germline, CDR1 LGHNA and CDR2 YNFKEQ. There are 14 residues in the CDR3.

The chain is built from TRBV30 and TRBJ2-7, with D tentatively TRBD2 (5 bases). The CDR3 runs to 13 residues. Germline V gene sequence: CDR1 GTSNPN, CDR2 SVGIG (reference sequence). V lost 2 bases and J 2 bases, leaving 10 bases between the germline ends. The CDR3 spells CAWSFGVAYEQYF. In DNA form, the CDR3 reads TGTGCCTGGAGTTTCGGGGTGGCCTACGAGCAGTACTTC.

The V gene is TRBV9, the J gene TRBJ2-2, with no clear D. Trimming left V 0 bases short and J 7 bases short, with 7 bases between. Germline V gene sequence: CDR1 SGDLS, CDR2 YYNGEE. The CDR3 contains 13 residues. CDR3 coding DNA: TGTGCCAGCAGCGTAGCTATTAACGGGGAGCTGTTTTTT. It is translated as CASSVAINGELFF.

This clone came up once. V is TRBV19 and J is TRBJ1-3; no definite D call. Trimming cost V 5 bases and J 2 bases, with 19 bases left between them. Germline loops: CDR1 LNHDA, CDR2 SQIVND (reference sequence). CDR3 length: 17 amino acids. The CDR3 here is CASSVSLREDPGNTIYF. The CDR3, as DNA: TGTGCCAGTAGTGTATCCCTGAGAGAGGACCCTGGAAACACCATATATTTT.

This chain uses TRBV6-5 with TRBJ1-2; 7 positions agree with TRBD1. The CDR3 covers 13 residues. The germline CDR1 and CDR2 sequences are MNHEY and SVGAGI. V trimming: 2 bases; J trimming: 6 bases; junction bases outside the gene matches: 3. As DNA, the CDR3 is TGTGCCAGCAGTTACGCAGGGGGGGATGGCTACACCTTC. This codes for CASSYAGGDGYTF.

This chain joins TRBV5-1 and TRBJ2-7, with D possibly being TRBD1 (6 bases). Trimming shortened V by 4 bases and J by 3 bases, and 11 bases separated the two germline ends. The CDR3 has 13 residues. Germline V lookup: CDR1 SGHRS, CDR2 YFSETQ. CDR3 nucleotides: TGCGCCAGCAGCCGGGGACAATACTACGAGCAGTACTTC. It encodes CASSRGQYYEQYF.

The chain links TRBV27 to TRBJ1-6, with 7 bases that match TRBD1. The CDR3 is 14 residues long. The germline V gene has CDR1 MNHEY and CDR2 SMNVEV (reference sequence). The trim removed 7 bases at V and 10 bases at J, leaving 10 bases unmatched. CDR3 sequence: CASTRQGDVSPLHF. The DNA for the CDR3 is TGTGCCAGCACCCGACAGGGAGATGTCTCACCCCTCCACTTT.

CDR3 loop: CASSPRQGLLDEQYF. In nucleotides, the CDR3 is TGCGCCAGCAGCCCTAGACAGGGGTTACTCGACGAGCAGTACTTC. The rearrangement links TRBV4-3 to TRBJ2-7; 8 bases match TRBD1. V trimming: 4 bases; J trimming: 5 bases; junction bases outside the gene matches: 10. Germline CDR1 and CDR2: LGHNA and YSLEER. The CDR3 is 15 amino acids.

V and J are TRBV30 and TRBJ2-1, with 15 positions matching TRBD2. Germline assignment: CDR1 GTSNPN and CDR2 SVGIG (reference sequence). The V segment lost 3 bases and the J segment 9 bases; nucleotides outside the gene matches: 0. This CDR3 is built from 13 residues. As DNA, the CDR3 is TGTGCCTGGAGGGGACTAGCGGGAGGTGAGCAGTTCTTC. Amino acids: CAWRGLAGGEQFF.